A single sample gave rise to the 23 T cell receptor beta chains below, sequenced in a study of regulatory T cells in long-lasting Graves disease. CDR3-region Arm-PCR and iRepertoire HTBI primers produced the TCR beta libraries. TCRdb reprocessed the multiplex PCR reads with MiXCR, giving one entry per CDR3 protein. The profile shows under 450,000 distinct CDR3 sequences, roughly 25% of them singletons. Time point meaning: persistent/refractory GD, antithyroid drugs over 5 years with positive TRAb. RNA extracted from PBMCs served as the sequencing template. The input for sequencing was peripheral blood mononuclear cells (PBMCs), taken when the disease was refractory, from a patient treated with antithyroid drugs. Receptors were obtained from a woman aged 40 to 49 with Graves disease.

In its sample, this clonotype was seen many times. This chain connects TRBV11-2 to TRBJ2-7, with 9 bases that match TRBD2. The length of the CDR3 is 15 residues. Germline V CDR1 and CDR2: SGHAT, FQNNGV. After removal of 1 base from V and 1 base from J, the junction contained 2 bases not matched to a gene. In DNA, the CDR3 is TGTGCCAGCAGCTTAGTCCTAGCGGGGTCCTACGAGCAGTACTTC. This codes for CASSLVLAGSYEQYF.

The chain uses TRBV6-9 and TRBJ2-7, with 8 bases identical to TRBD2. The length of the CDR3 is 15 residues. The V gene end was trimmed by 4 bases and the J gene end by 1 base; junction bases not matched to a gene: 6. Germline V gene data show CDR1 as MNHGY and CDR2 as SVAAGI. The CDR3 coding sequence is TGTGCCAGCAGTTTACAGCCTAGCGGGTCCTACGAGCAGTACTTC. Its protein is CASSLQPSGSYEQYF.

This clonotype was seen at least ten times. The J gene is TRBJ1-3, the V gene TRBV11-2; D unresolved. The CDR3 contains 15 residues. The V end lost 6 bases, the J end lost 0 bases, and 12 bases lay between the germline ends. CDR1 and CDR2 from the germline V gene are SGHAT and FQNNGV. CDR3 in DNA: TGTGCCAGCAGGGGAGCGTCCTTCTCTGGAAACACCATATATTTT. Amino acid sequence: CASRGASFSGNTIYF.

To note about this clonotype: A much more abundant neighbour one base away suggests this may be a read error. V is TRBV10-1 and J is TRBJ2-7, with 10 bases identical to TRBD1. CDR1 WNHNN and CDR2 SYGVQD come from the germline V gene (reference sequence). The CDR3 runs to 14 residues. The J segment lost 5 bases and the V segment lost 7 bases, leaving 8 bases of the junction unmatched. The CDR3 bases are TGCGCCAGCACGAACGGACAGGGGGAGAACGAGCAGTACTTC. Protein product: CASTNGQGENEQYF.

V gene TRBV5-5 combines with J gene TRBJ2-7, with D possibly matching TRBD1 (6 bases). This CDR3 region has 14 residues. V lost 0 bases to trimming and J lost 3 bases, with 10 bases between them. Germline V gene data show CDR1 as SGHKS and CDR2 as YYEKEE (reference sequence). This CDR3 reads CASSLAQGIYEQYF. The CDR3 DNA sequence: TGTGCCAGCAGCTTGGCACAGGGCATCTACGAGCAGTACTTC.

Notes on this clonotype: This could be a read error, since a much larger clone is one nucleotide away. The chain couples TRBV2 to TRBJ2-5, with D unresolved. In germline, CDR1 is SNHLY, CDR2 FYNNEI. The CDR3 covers 13 residues. The CDR3 DNA sequence: TGTGCCAGCAGTCCCGGACCCCGCAAGACCCAGTGCTTC. Protein: CASSPGPRKTQCF. Drawing the rest from reference TRBV2 and TRBJ2-5, the complete variable domain is EPEVTQTPSHQVTQMGQEVILRCVPISNHLYFYWYRQILGQKVEFLVSFYNNEISEKSEIFDDQFSVERPDGSNFTLKIRSTKLEDSAMYFCASSPGPRKTQCFGPGTRLLVL.

The chain is built from TRBV20-1 and TRBJ2-7, with a weak D call TRBD2 (6 bases). Germline CDR1 reads DFQATT; CDR2 reads SNEGSKA (reference sequence). Trimming pared 4 bases from V and 0 bases from J, leaving 13 bases between. This CDR3 comprises 14 residues. The CDR3 sequence is CSATPAGHSYEQYF. The DNA of the CDR3 is TGCAGTGCTACCCCAGCGGGTCACTCCTACGAGCAGTACTTC.

In this sample, this clonotype turned up a few times. The rearrangement links TRBV7-9 to TRBJ2-5; D assignment may be TRBD1 or TRBD2 (6 bases each). Germline V lookup: CDR1 SEHNR, CDR2 FQNEAQ (reference sequence). The CDR3 runs 11 residues. V lost 3 bases and J lost 10, with 9 bases in between. CDR3 amino acids: CASSLKGGQYF. CDR3 in DNA: TGTGCCAGCAGCTTGAAGGGGGGCCAGTACTTC.

In its sample, this clonotype was seen a few times. The rearrangement uses TRBV20-1 and TRBJ2-2; D is ambiguous. V was trimmed by 5 bases and J by 1 base, leaving 8 bases between them. The CDR3 contains 13 residues. In germline, CDR1 is DFQATT, CDR2 SNEGSKA (reference sequence). The CDR3 is CSAPSRNTGELFF. The CDR3 nucleotides read TGCAGTGCTCCGAGTAGGAACACCGGGGAGCTGTTTTTT.

This chain joins TRBV10-3 and TRBJ1-4, with no clear D. There are 15 residues in the CDR3. The germline V gene encodes CDR1 ENHRY and CDR2 SYGVKD. Trimming pared 2 bases from V and 8 bases from J, leaving 15 bases between. CDR3 nucleotide sequence: TGTGCCATCAGTGAGCCGTCCTCTCGCGGAGAAAAACTGTTTTTT. Its protein product is CAISEPSSRGEKLFF.

V and J are TRBV6-2 or TRBV6-3 and TRBJ2-2; TRBD1 might be the D (6 bases). Germline CDR1 is MNHEY and CDR2 is SVGEGT. V lost 2 bases and J lost 2, with 27 bases in between. The CDR3 covers 21 residues. CDR3 protein: CASSYPSLTGILGINTGELFF. The CDR3 nucleotides read TGTGCCAGCAGTTACCCCTCATTAACAGGGATTCTCGGGATAAACACCGGGGAGCTGTTTTTT.

The sample holds a few counts of this clonotype. The genes are TRBV7-2 and TRBJ1-5; D remains unclear. V gave up 5 bases and J gave up 0 bases, with 8 bases separating them. This CDR3 is 14 amino acids long. Germline V gene data show CDR1 as SGHTA and CDR2 as FQGNSA. The CDR3 spells CASSRSPSNQPQHF. CDR3 sequence (DNA): TGTGCCAGCAGCCGATCTCCTAGCAATCAGCCCCAGCATTTT.

This clonotype has ten or more counts. The V and J genes are TRBV28 and TRBJ1-2, with D unclear. Trimming took off 5 bases at V and 4 bases at J, with 5 bases between the two ends. The CDR3 extends over 11 amino acids. Germline CDR1 reads MDHEN; CDR2 reads SYDVKM. CDR3 sequence (DNA): TGTGCCAGCAGTACGACCTATGGCTACACCTTC. Translation gives CASSTTYGYTF.

In this sample, this clonotype turned up many times. V and J are TRBV28 and TRBJ1-6; D is ambiguous. Germline V gene lookup returns CDR1 MDHEN and CDR2 SYDVKM. The CDR3 runs 15 residues. The V end was cut by 5 bases, the J end by 8 bases, with 16 bases between. The CDR3 is CASSTNPFLYSPLHF. DNA of the CDR3: TGTGCCAGCAGTACTAACCCCTTCCTCTATTCACCCCTCCACTTT. Using reference TRBV28 and TRBJ1-6 for the parts outside the CDR3, the full variable domain is DVKVTQSSRYLVKRTGEKVFLECVQDMDHENMFWYRQDPGLGLRLIYFSYDVKMKEKGDIPEGYSVSREKKERFSLILESASTNQTSMYLCASSTNPFLYSPLHFGNGTRLTVT.

The chain uses TRBV11-2 and TRBJ2-3; D not resolved. Between the trimmed V and J ends, which lost 2 bases and 6 bases, there was a span of 6 bases. Germline V CDR1 and CDR2: SGHAT, FQNNGV. CDR3 length: 12 residues. The CDR3 DNA follows: TGTGCCAGCAGCTTACCTTCGGATACGCAGTATTTT. Translated, it gives CASSLPSDTQYF.

The rearrangement uses TRBV19 and TRBJ2-6; TRBD1 might be the D (6 bases). The V gene lost 7 bases and the J gene lost 2 bases, with 18 bases spanning the gap. The CDR3 sequence is 17 residues long. From germline, CDR1 is LNHDA and CDR2 SQIVND (reference sequence). For the CDR3, the DNA is TGTGCCAGTATGAAAGACAGGCTTAAAACTGGGGCCAACGTCCTGACTTTC. Encoded protein: CASMKDRLKTGANVLTF.

In its sample, this clonotype was seen many times. The rearrangement joins TRBV27 to TRBJ1-1, with TRBD1 matching 9 bases. The CDR3 loop spans 12 amino acids. CDR1 is MNHEY and CDR2 is SMNVEV in the germline V gene (reference sequence). J was trimmed by 6 bases and V by 8 bases; bases with no gene match: 4. CDR3 sequence: CASGTGISEAFF. The CDR3 DNA reads as TGTGCCAGCGGGACAGGGATCTCTGAAGCTTTCTTT.

This clonotype was seen a few times. V is TRBV6-1 and J is TRBJ1-5; 8 nucleotides line up with TRBD1. Per the germline V gene, CDR1 is MNHNS and CDR2 is SASEGT. The CDR3 sequence is 20 residues long. After removal of 5 bases from V and 1 base from J, the junction contained 19 bases not matched to a gene. CDR3 region: CASSQFPGQVPFGSNQPQHF. The CDR3 region has the DNA TGTGCCAGCAGTCAGTTCCCGGGACAGGTACCCTTCGGGAGCAATCAGCCCCAGCATTTT.

Points on this clonotype: The junction differs from germline at one of its ends, possibly a read error. The V and J genes are TRBV7-8 and TRBJ2-7, with 8 nucleotides matching TRBD2. This CDR3 spans 12 amino acids. Looked up from germline, CDR1 is SGHVS and CDR2 is FQNEAQ. The CDR3 sequence is CASSLGRGGLFF. The CDR3 nucleotides are TGTGCCAGCAGCTTAGGTCGGGGGGGGTTATTTTTC. The variable domain in full, with the rest retrieved from reference TRBV7-8 and TRBJ2-7, is GAGVSQSPRYKVAKRGQDVALRCDPISGHVSLFWYQQALGQGPEFLTYFQNEAQLDKSGLPSDRFFAERPEGSVSTLKIQRTQQEDSAVYLCASSLGRGGLFFGPGTRLTVT.

This sequence joins TRBV27 and TRBJ2-7; TRBD2 agrees at 11 bases. The CDR3 length is 14 residues. Germline trimming cut 6 bases from V and 3 bases from J; bases unmatched to any gene: 4. CDR1 is MNHEY, CDR2 SMNVEV, per germline (reference sequence). The DNA for the CDR3 is TGTGCCAGCAGGCTAGGGACTAGCGGCTACGAGCAGTACTTC. The encoded protein is CASRLGTSGYEQYF.

This clonotype has ten or more counts. This chain connects TRBV28 to TRBJ2-2, with 7 bases aligning to TRBD2. The CDR3 sequence is 15 residues long. After removal of 7 bases from V and 3 bases from J, the junction contained 8 bases not matched to a gene. Germline loops: CDR1 MDHEN, CDR2 SYDVKM. CDR3 sequence (DNA): TGTGCCAGCACCAAGCCCCTAGCGGACACCGGGGAGCTGTTTTTT. This codes for CASTKPLADTGELFF.

The chain links TRBV11-2 to TRBJ2-2; the D gene could be TRBD1 or TRBD2 (5 bases each). Trimming left V 3 bases short and J 6 bases short, with 14 bases between. CDR1 is SGHAT and CDR2 is FQNNGV in the germline V gene. The CDR3 is made up of 15 amino acids. CDR3 sequence: CASSFARVGAGELFF. DNA for the CDR3: TGTGCCAGCAGCTTCGCGCGGGTAGGGGCCGGGGAGCTGTTTTTT.

This chain links TRBV11-2 with TRBJ1-1, with a weak D call TRBD1 (5 bases). Per the germline V gene, CDR1 is SGHAT and CDR2 is FQNNGV. The germline V and J ends were trimmed by 1 base and 3 bases, with 21 bases remaining between them. The CDR3 runs 18 residues. The CDR3 region is CASSLGVWFRQQDTEAFF. The CDR3 DNA sequence: TGTGCCAGCAGCTTAGGCGTTTGGTTCCGACAGCAGGACACTGAAGCTTTCTTT.